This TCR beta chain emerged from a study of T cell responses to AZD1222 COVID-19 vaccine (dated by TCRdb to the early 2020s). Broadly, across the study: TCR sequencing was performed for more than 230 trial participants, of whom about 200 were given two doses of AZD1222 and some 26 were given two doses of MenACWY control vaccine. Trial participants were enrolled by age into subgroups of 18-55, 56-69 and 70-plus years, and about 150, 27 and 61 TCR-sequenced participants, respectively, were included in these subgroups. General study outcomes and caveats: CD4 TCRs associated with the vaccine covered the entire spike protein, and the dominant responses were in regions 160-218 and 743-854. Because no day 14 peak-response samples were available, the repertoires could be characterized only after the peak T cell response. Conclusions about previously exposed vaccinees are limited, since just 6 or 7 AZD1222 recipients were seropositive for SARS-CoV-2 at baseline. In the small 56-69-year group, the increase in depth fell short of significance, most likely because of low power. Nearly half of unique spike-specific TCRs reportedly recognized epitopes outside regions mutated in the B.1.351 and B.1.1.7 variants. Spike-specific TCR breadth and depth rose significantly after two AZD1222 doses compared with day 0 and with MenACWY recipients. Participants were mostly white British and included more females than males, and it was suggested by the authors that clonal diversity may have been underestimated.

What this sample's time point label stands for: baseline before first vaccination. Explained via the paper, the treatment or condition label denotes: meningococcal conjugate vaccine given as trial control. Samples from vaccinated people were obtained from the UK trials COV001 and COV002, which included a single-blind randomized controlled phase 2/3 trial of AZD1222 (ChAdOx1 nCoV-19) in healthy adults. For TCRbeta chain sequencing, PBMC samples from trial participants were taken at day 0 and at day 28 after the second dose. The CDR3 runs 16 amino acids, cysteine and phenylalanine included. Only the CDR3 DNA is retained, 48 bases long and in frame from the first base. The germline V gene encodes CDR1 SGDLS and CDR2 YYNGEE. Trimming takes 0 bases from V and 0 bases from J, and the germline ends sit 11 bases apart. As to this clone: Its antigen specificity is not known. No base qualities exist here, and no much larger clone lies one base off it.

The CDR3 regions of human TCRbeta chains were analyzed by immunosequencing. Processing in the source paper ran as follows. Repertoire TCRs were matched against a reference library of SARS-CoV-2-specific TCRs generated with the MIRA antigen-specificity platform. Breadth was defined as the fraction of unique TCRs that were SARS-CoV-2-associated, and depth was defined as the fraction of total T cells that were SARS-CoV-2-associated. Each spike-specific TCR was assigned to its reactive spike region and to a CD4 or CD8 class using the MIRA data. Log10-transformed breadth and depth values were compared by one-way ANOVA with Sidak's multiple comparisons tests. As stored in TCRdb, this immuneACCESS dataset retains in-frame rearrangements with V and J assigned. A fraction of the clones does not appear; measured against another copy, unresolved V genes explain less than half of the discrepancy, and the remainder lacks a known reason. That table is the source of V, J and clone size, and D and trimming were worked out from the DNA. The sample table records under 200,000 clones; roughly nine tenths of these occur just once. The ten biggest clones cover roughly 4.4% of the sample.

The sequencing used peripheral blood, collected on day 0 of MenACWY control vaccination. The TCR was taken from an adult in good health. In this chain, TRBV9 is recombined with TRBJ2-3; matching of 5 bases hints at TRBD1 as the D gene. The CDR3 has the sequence CASSVGQLPSTDTQYF. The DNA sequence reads TGTGCCAGCAGCGTAGGACAGTTACCTAGCACAGATACGCAGTATTTT.